This T cell receptor (beta chain) was recorded in a study of spatial heterogeneity in lung cancer. Study-wide results and caveats: Counts that tracked tumor mutation counts were those of expanded intratumoral alpha and beta TCRs.

Described time point: sample taken at primary tumor resection. Each CDR3 protein is one row after TCRdb ran MiXCR on the 5' RACE reads. The table shows a few thousand distinct CDR3 sequences, with roughly an eighth occurring only once. This clonotype was observed many times. Antigen: not known. Trimming cost V 8 bases and J 4 bases, with 15 bases left between them. Germline V CDR1 and CDR2: GTSNPN, SVGIG (reference sequence). The CDR3 is 13 amino acids. The sample consisted of lung tumor tissue, taken at surgery. The J gene is TRBJ1-3, the V gene TRBV30; no definite D call. This receptor was taken from a male donor with early-stage non-small cell lung cancer. The CDR3 region has the DNA TGTGCCCAACCGGCCCGCACGGGAAACACCATATATTTT. Encoded protein: CAQPARTGNTIYF. The full variable domain, in which reference TRBV30 and TRBJ1-3 provide the parts outside the CDR3, is SQTIHQWPATLVQPVGSPLSLECTVEGTSNPNLYWYRQAAGRGLQLLFYSVGIGQISSEVPQNLSASRPQDRQFILSSKKLLLSDSGFYLCAQPARTGNTIYFGEGSWLTVV.